This T cell receptor (beta chain) is drawn from a study of blood T cell repertoires in COVID-19. Study-wide context: Whether acute or convalescent, the COVID-19 samples came from the United States, Italy and Spain. T cells, B-cell-depleted T cells, or PBMCs provided the cDNA or gDNA that served as material.

Authors' analysis steps: Amplification of reference gene primers provided the estimated nucleated cell counts. The repertoire was sequenced with immunoSEQ multiplex PCR; TCRdb's copy has only in-frame clones and lacks some. The V and J calls and clone size are taken from that table; D and trimming were inferred from the DNA. The sample includes 200,000 to 250,000 clones, approximately 90% seen only once; the top ten take over 2%. Germline V gives CDR1 SGHKS, CDR2 YYEKEE (reference sequence). CDR3 size: 14 residues. Trimming cost V 1 base and J 0 bases, with 6 bases left between them. The V and J genes are TRBV5-5 and TRBJ2-3; D remains ambiguous. The sample taken for sequencing was peripheral blood. This TCR derives from a man aged 25 to 45 who had recovered from COVID-19. DNA for the CDR3: TGTGCCAGCAGCTTGCGGCGGAGCACAGATACGCAGTATTTT. Translated: CASSLRRSTDTQYF.